One TCR beta chain is described in this entry. This sample is drawn from a study of T-cell reconstitution after alpha-beta-depleted transplantation in children. This sample's TCRbeta library carried unique molecular identifier barcodes. TCRdb called the PCR reads again in MiXCR, with one record for every CDR3 protein. The table records about 230,000 distinct CDR3 sequences, approximately 9.7% of them present only once. The V and J ends lost 6 bases and 1 base, in that order; junction bases with no gene match: 1. The CDR3 contains 13 residues. Germline CDR1 is LNHDA and CDR2 is SQIVND (reference sequence).

The receptor comes from a human donor who donated a stem cell graft to a child with SCID. The chain links TRBV19 to TRBJ1-1, with TRBD1 identical over 8 bases. This material consisted of PBMCs from the stem cell graft donor, taken from the stem cell graft. CDR3 amino acids: CASRTGENTEAFF. In nucleotides, the CDR3 is TGTGCCAGTAGGACAGGGGAGAACACTGAAGCTTTCTTT.